What follows is one TCR beta chain and its context. Its recognized antigen is unknown. Base quality data are lacking; no much larger clone is found one base away. The entry originates in a study of shared clonotypes between healthy human individuals (TCRdb year 2020). The study in broad terms: A couple of women and three men aged 18 to 49 years were included in the cohort. Blood TCR repertoires of about 5 healthy adults were deeply sequenced to estimate repertoire size and the extent of clonotype sharing between individuals. To increase sequencing depth and limit assay-specific biases, different laboratories used diverse techniques to prepare libraries and sequence TCR repertoires. Each donor's leukapheresis produced roughly between about 0.8 and 8.9 billion PBMCs. For each donor, CD4 naive and CD4 memory were each given three plates, CD8 naive was given two plates, and CD8 memory was given one plate. What the research found in general, with its limitations: Estimated clonotype richness was generally larger for naive than for memory subsets. Sampling was limited to blood, and TCR repertoires in tissue likely differ from TCR repertoires in blood. The small number of donors limited the genetic and exposure-history diversity represented. Based on pairwise subsampling, the degree of clonotype sharing among donors was expected to be affected by sequencing depth. Rarefaction of sorted-subset datasets indicated incomplete sequencing despite the large sequencing depth. When four donors were compared, the shared fraction of clonotypes was about 5% for naive CD4, approximately 3.3% for naive CD8, roughly 2.5% for memory CD4, and 0.3% to 0.5% for memory CD8. Compared with non-shared clonotypes, clonotypes shared by all four sorted-subset donors had higher generation probabilities.

The cysteine opens and the phenylalanine closes a CDR3 of 17 amino acids. The sequence is cut down to CDR3 DNA, 51 bases in frame from base 1. V ends up 2 bases short and J 14 bases short, with an unmatched junction base count of 21. Using the deep immunoSEQ assay, multiplex PCR amplified TCR CDR3 regions from genomic DNA. Extracted genomic DNA from each cell subset was distributed evenly across all wells of several immunoSEQ 96-well plates, and each plate was treated as a replicate. For sorted subsets, around 200 ng genomic DNA, equal to 30,000 to 35,000 T cell genomes, was loaded into each replicate PCR. The purified libraries were quantified using a Qubit 3.0 fluorometer, sized with a Bioanalyzer 2100, and then quantified again using the KAPA Library Quantification kit. Every immunoSEQ 96-well plate was sequenced on a dedicated single-read 150-cycle Illumina NextSeq 550 flow cell. In the source study's methods: Because only junctional sequences without quality scores were contained in the immunoSEQ output, filtering matching that applied to full-length reads could not be performed. To assign V/J genes and CDR3, sequences were annotated using PyIR, a Python wrapper for IgBLAST v1.9, with IMGT germline references. Reads were filtered out if the reads had weak V/J assignments (E-value above 1e-6), no CDR3, stop codons, out-of-frame junctions, or ambiguous translated residues. V3J clonotypes were defined as sequences sharing the same inferred V gene, J gene, and CDR3 amino acid sequence. The percentage overlap between two repertoires was calculated by dividing the number of shared unique clonotypes by the size of the smaller repertoire. Richness of each repertoire was evaluated using RTK rarefaction, the Chao1 estimator, and Recon v2.1 estimates of unobserved clonotypes. Generation probabilities for all TCRbeta clonotypes obtained by the gDNA method from a handful of donors were computed using OLGA. Entries here come from immuneACCESS through TCRdb and include only in-frame sequences with V and J called. Some clones fail to appear in such tables; in the studies checked, an unresolved V gene covers under half of the shortfall, and the cause of the remainder is unknown. V, J and clone size reflect that table, while D and trimming were determined from the DNA. Recorded for this sample are some 1.4 million clones; roughly 96% of them occurred a single time. The top ten clones comprise 1% to 1.5% of the sample.

The donors were healthy, HIV-negative adults with no recently reported acute infections or vaccinations. Every donor was a Caucasian adult residing in Nashville, Tennessee, USA. CD4+ T cells were enriched by magnetic negative selection; naive cells were then positively selected on CD45RA, and the negative fraction formed the memory subset. Blood was obtained by leukapheresis, after which PBMCs were separated by Ficoll-Histopaque density gradient centrifugation and cryopreserved in liquid nitrogen vapor phase. Purity and quantity of every magnetically sorted T cell population were checked by analytical flow cytometry. Genomic DNA was isolated from every sorted fraction and measured by UV absorbance on a Nanodrop 2000c.

The chain is made from TRBV23-1 and TRBJ2-3; TRBD2 agrees with 8 junctional bases. TRBV23-1 is marked as an open reading frame, function uncertain. This clonotype was obtained from a man aged 25 to 40 in good health. Sequenced: naive CD4+ T cells sorted from blood. Read against the paper, the sample's cell subset or site label means: CD45RA+ positively selected. The CDR3 region reads CASSQATTKREYVLRYF. The DNA sequence is as follows: TGCGCCAGCAGTCAAGCAACCACCAAGCGGGAGTATGTCCTCCGGTATTTT.